The 23 T cell receptor beta chains in this list originate from one sample, sequenced in a study of control samples from healthy donors and cancer patients. Assay: immunoSEQ multiplex PCR; the TCRdb copy retains only in-frame clones and omits some. Of about 96,000 clones in the sample, approximately 93% are singletons; the top ten hold more than 7%. Specimen: blood. The receptor source for this set is a man aged 18 to 30 in good health.

The chain recombines TRBV29-1 with TRBJ1-1; no definite D call. V was cut by 3 bases and J by 2 bases, with 10 bases left in between. Germline loops: CDR1 SQVTM, CDR2 ANQGSEA. The length of the CDR3 is 13 residues. The DNA of the CDR3 is TGCAGCGTTGACGGAGGAGAAAACACTGAAGCTTTCTTT. Its translation: CSVDGGENTEAFF. The full variable domain, completed using reference TRBV29-1 and TRBJ1-1, is SAVISQKPSRDICQRGTSLTIQCQVDSQVTMMFWYRQQPGQSLTLIATANQGSEATYESGFVIDKFPISRPNLTFSTLTVSNMSPEDSSIYLCSVDGGENTEAFFGQGTRLTVV.

V is TRBV6-5 and J is TRBJ1-5, with TRBD1 matching 7 bases. Trimming removed 6 bases from V and 3 bases from J; junction bases left unmatched: 8. The CDR3 covers 15 residues. The V gene's germline CDR1 is MNHEY and CDR2 SVGAGI. The CDR3 reads CASRGGDSLNQPQHF. CDR3 sequence (DNA): TGTGCCAGCAGGGGTGGGGACAGCCTCAATCAGCCCCAGCATTTT.

The chain carries TRBV15 and TRBJ2-1; 11 bases line up with TRBD2. With V trimmed by 0 bases and J by 11 bases, 9 bases remained unmatched. Germline values: CDR1 LNHNV, CDR2 YYDKDF (reference sequence). This CDR3 is 16 amino acids long. The CDR3 loop reads CATSRDRSSSGRQQFF. The CDR3 region has the DNA TGTGCCACCAGCAGAGACAGATCGTCTAGCGGGAGGCAGCAGTTCTTC.

V usage is TRBV7-9 and J usage is TRBJ1-1; 7 positions match TRBD1. CDR1 and CDR2 (germline): SEHNR, FQNEAQ (reference sequence). This CDR3 spans 18 amino acids. The V gene end was trimmed by 1 base and the J gene end by 1 base; junction bases not matched to a gene: 12. DNA for the CDR3: TGTGCCAGCAGCTTAGTATTCGGGCAGGGGGGCGAGAACACTGAAGCTTTCTTT. Its protein product is CASSLVFGQGGENTEAFF.

This clone has just one count. The rearrangement joins TRBV6-5 to TRBJ2-3, with 8 nucleotides matching TRBD1. The trim removed 6 bases at V and 1 base at J, leaving 0 bases unmatched. CDR3 length: 13 residues. Germline V gene lookup returns CDR1 MNHEY and CDR2 SVGAGI. The CDR3 is CASRGQGTDTQYF. The CDR3 nucleotides are TGTGCCAGCAGGGGACAGGGCACAGATACGCAGTATTTT.

The chain carries TRBV2 and TRBJ1-2, with 10 positions matching TRBD1. The CDR3 has 13 amino acids. Losses at the gene ends were 6 bases for V and 4 bases for J; bases not matched to a gene: 2. The germline gives CDR1 SNHLY, CDR2 FYNNEI. The CDR3 region has the DNA TGTGCCAGCAGGGGGACAGGGGTCTATGGCTACACCTTC. As protein: CASRGTGVYGYTF. The full variable domain, completed using reference TRBV2 and TRBJ1-2, is EPEVTQTPSHQVTQMGQEVILRCVPISNHLYFYWYRQILGQKVEFLVSFYNNEISEKSEIFDDQFSVERPDGSNFTLKIRSTKLEDSAMYFCASRGTGVYGYTFGSGTRLTVV.

CDR3 residues: CASSQQLGYGYTF. CDR3 nucleotides: TGTGCCAGCAGCCAACAACTTGGGTATGGCTACACCTTC. The J gene is TRBJ1-2, the V gene TRBV14; D remains unclear. Trimming pared 2 bases from V and 5 bases from J, leaving 9 bases between. CDR1 and CDR2 (germline): SGHDN, FVKESK. The CDR3 runs 13 residues.

The genes are TRBV4-3 and TRBJ2-1; 7 bases line up with TRBD1. Germline lookup yields CDR1 LGHNA and CDR2 YSLEER. CDR3 length: 15 amino acids. Trimming at V came to 4 bases and at J to 3 bases, leaving 6 bases not matched to a gene. DNA of the CDR3: TGCGCCAGCAGCCTAGGGGACAGAATCTACAATGAGCAGTTCTTC. This encodes CASSLGDRIYNEQFF.

CDR3 loop: CASSSDAGQFF. CDR3 nucleotides: TGTGCCAGCAGTTCCGACGCGGGACAGTTCTTC. J is TRBJ2-1 and V is TRBV12-3 or TRBV12-4; possible D gene TRBD2, 6 bases. With 4 bases removed from V and 13 bases from J, the gap between germline ends came to 11 bases. This CDR3 is built from 11 residues.

The rearrangement uses TRBV5-6 and TRBJ1-3; no definite D call. The V end lost 1 base, the J end lost 0 bases, and 8 bases lay between the germline ends. Germline V gene data show CDR1 as SGHDT and CDR2 as YYEEEE. The CDR3 is made up of 15 amino acids. The CDR3 DNA reads as TGTGCCAGCAGCTTGCCGTTCGGCTCTGGAAACACCATATATTTT. Its translation: CASSLPFGSGNTIYF.

This chain uses TRBV18 with TRBJ2-7; D might be TRBD2 (6 bases). The CDR3 is made up of 15 amino acids. The V end was cut by 3 bases, the J end by 4 bases, with 16 bases between. Per the germline V gene, CDR1 is KGHSH and CDR2 is LQKENI. CDR3 nucleotides: TGTGCCAGCTCACCCCACCGGGCAGGGACTTACGAGCAGTACTTC. Encoded protein: CASSPHRAGTYEQYF.

This clone was observed a handful of times. This rearrangement joins TRBV7-2 to TRBJ2-3, with a weak D call TRBD2 (6 bases). Looked up from germline, CDR1 is SGHTA and CDR2 is FQGNSA. V gave up 5 bases and J gave up 4 bases, with 13 bases separating them. This CDR3 comprises 14 residues. The CDR3 coding sequence is TGTGCCAGCAGCGGGGCGGGACGGTCAGATACGCAGTATTTT. It specifies CASSGAGRSDTQYF.

The genes are TRBV6-1 and TRBJ2-7; D unclear. Germline loops: CDR1 MNHNS, CDR2 SASEGT. V was clipped by 2 bases and J by 7 bases, with 15 bases between them. The CDR3 runs to 14 residues. The CDR3 loop is CASSESGAATEQYF. The CDR3 bases are TGTGCCAGCAGTGAATCAGGTGCCGCTACTGAGCAGTACTTC.

This clone has just one count. The chain uses TRBV7-9 and TRBJ2-1; 10 bases match TRBD2. V gave up 7 bases and J gave up 2 bases; unmatched junction bases: 5. The CDR3 is 15 residues long. CDR1 and CDR2 from the germline V gene are SEHNR and FQNEAQ (reference sequence). CDR3 amino acids: CASNEREGAYNEQFF. CDR3 bases: TGTGCCAGCAACGAGCGGGAGGGAGCCTACAATGAGCAGTTCTTC.

The V gene is TRBV2, the J gene TRBJ1-4; perhaps TRBD1 as D (5 bases). This CDR3 spans 15 amino acids. Germline V gene sequence: CDR1 SNHLY, CDR2 FYNNEI. V lost 3 bases and J 9 bases, leaving 17 bases between the germline ends. The CDR3 spells CASSERAGTAKKLFF. The CDR3 bases are TGTGCCAGCAGTGAGAGAGCCGGGACGGCAAAAAAACTGTTTTTT.

This chain links TRBV19 with TRBJ2-2; D gene uncertain. The CDR3 length is 12 residues. Germline V gives CDR1 LNHDA, CDR2 SQIVND (reference sequence). V dropped 5 bases and J dropped 4 bases, with 5 bases sitting between them. The chain's CDR3 is CASSVSTGELFF. CDR3 sequence (DNA): TGTGCCAGTAGTGTATCCACCGGGGAGCTGTTTTTT.

The chain has TRBV9 and TRBJ1-2; D may be TRBD1 (6 bases). Germline lookup yields CDR1 SGDLS and CDR2 YYNGEE. With 4 bases removed from V and 6 bases from J, the gap between germline ends came to 16 bases. The CDR3 consists of 14 residues. The chain's CDR3 is CASSPVRGWDGYTF. Written as DNA, the CDR3 is TGTGCCAGCAGCCCAGTCAGGGGTTGGGATGGCTACACCTTC.

This clone has just one count. The chain is built from TRBV27 and TRBJ2-7; 7 bases fit TRBD1. The CDR3 runs to 14 residues. Germline lookup yields CDR1 MNHEY and CDR2 SMNVEV (reference sequence). J lost 3 bases, V lost 5 bases, and 7 bases had no gene match. Here the CDR3 reads CASSLRDRDYEQYF. DNA of the CDR3: TGTGCCAGCAGTCTCCGGGACAGAGACTACGAGCAGTACTTC.

This chain links TRBV2 with TRBJ2-1, with TRBD2 matching 11 bases. The CDR3 runs to 14 residues. V was clipped by 4 bases and J by 7 bases; unmatched bases: 3. CDR1 is SNHLY and CDR2 is FYNNEI in the germline V gene. The DNA for the CDR3 is TGTGCCAGCAGTGCGACTAGCGGGATGAATGAGCAGTTCTTC. Its protein is CASSATSGMNEQFF.

V usage is TRBV4-1 and J usage is TRBJ2-1; 11 nucleotides match TRBD2. Germline CDR1 reads MGHRA; CDR2 reads YSYEKL. The CDR3 extends over 18 amino acids. Trimming took 1 base from V and 0 from J; bases not matched to a gene: 5. CDR3 region: CASSQVPTSGSSYNEQFF. For the CDR3, the DNA is TGCGCCAGCAGCCAAGTCCCTACTAGCGGGAGCTCCTACAATGAGCAGTTCTTC.

V usage is TRBV20-1 and J usage is TRBJ2-4; D unclear. The germline gives CDR1 DFQATT, CDR2 SNEGSKA (reference sequence). CDR3 length: 16 residues. The ends were cut back, 3 bases at V and 0 bases at J, with 15 bases in the middle. Here the CDR3 reads CSASPGSSSAKNIQYF. The DNA of the CDR3 is TGCAGTGCTAGTCCGGGCAGTAGCTCAGCCAAAAACATTCAGTACTTC.

V is TRBV19 and J is TRBJ2-2; 9 bases line up with TRBD1. With 5 bases clipped from V and 4 bases from J, the junction kept 11 bases outside the gene matches. The CDR3 runs to 17 residues. Germline assignment: CDR1 LNHDA and CDR2 SQIVND (reference sequence). Here the CDR3 reads CASSFGPGQGGTGELFF. CDR3 bases: TGTGCCAGTAGTTTCGGCCCGGGACAGGGAGGCACCGGGGAGCTGTTTTTT.

V and J are TRBV25-1 and TRBJ1-2; D gene ambiguous. CDR3 length: 14 residues. V lost 1 base and J 4 bases, leaving 10 bases between the germline ends. Germline CDR1 MGHDK, CDR2 SYGVNS. The DNA for the CDR3 is TGTGCCAGCAGTGAATCGGGCAGCCGCTATGGCTACACCTTC. Its translation: CASSESGSRYGYTF.